Presented here are 29 T cell receptor delta chains from one specimen sequenced in a study of fetal and pediatric gammadelta thymocytes. TCRdb re-processed the reads using CATT. The profile shows over a thousand delta-chain clones, around a tenth of them singletons. Fetal thymuses were obtained at about 14 to 22 weeks estimated gestational age from elective pregnancy terminations. Sequencing was performed on non-Vgamma9Vdelta2 gamma-delta T cells from the thymus. The subset here: CD3+gammadeltaTCR+ thymocytes not co-expressing Vgamma9 and Vdelta2. The receptor set was obtained from a human fetus.

There are a few counts of this clone. The gene calls are TRDV2 and TRDJ3; 9 bases agree with TRDD3. Unmatched junction bases numbered 2, after V lost 0 bases and J lost 0 bases. This CDR3 comprises 18 residues. The germline V gene has CDR1 GEAIGNYY and CDR2 EKD. The CDR3 nucleotides read TGTGCCTGTGACACCGGGGGATACCACTCCTGGGACACCCGACAGATGTTTTTC. Its protein product is CACDTGGYHSWDTRQMFF.

This clone is judged large (0.1 to 1%). The chain combines TRDV2 with TRDJ1; TRDD3 agrees at 12 bases. The CDR3 contains 15 residues. Trimming at V came to 3 bases and at J to 0 bases, leaving 1 base not matched to a gene. Germline-derived CDR1 and CDR2 are GEAIGNYY and EKD. The CDR3 DNA sequence: TGTGCCTGTGACCTGGGGGATACGCACACCGATAAACTCATCTTT. It yields the protein CACDLGDTHTDKLIF.

This clone appeared a few times. A much larger clone differs from this one at a single base, so this may be a read error. This chain uses TRDV1 with TRDJ4; 8 positions agree with TRDD3. CDR1 is TSWWSYY and CDR2 is QGS in the germline V gene. This CDR3 is built from 13 residues. In DNA form, the CDR3 reads TGTGCTCTTGGGAACTGGGGGGCCAGACACCTGATCTTT. This sequence encodes CALGNWGARHLIF.

The J gene is TRDJ3, while no V gene call was made; no DNA check was done on the table's D call, TRDD3. The CDR3 consists of 19 residues. In nucleotides, the CDR3 is TGTGCCTGTGACACCGAGGAGGGGATACGCTCCTGGGACACCCGACAGATGTTTTTC. Amino acids: CACDTEEGIRSWDTRQMFF.

This clone was counted only a few times. The chain has TRAV29/DV5 and TRDJ2; 12 nucleotides line up with TRDD3. Per the germline V gene, CDR1 is NSMFDY and CDR2 is ISSIKDK. This CDR3 region has 16 residues. V lost 1 base to trimming and J lost 3 bases; unmatched junction nucleotides: 4. The CDR3 loop is CAASCTGGYLTAQLFF. CDR3 DNA: TGTGCAGCAAGCTGTACTGGGGGATACCTGACAGCACAACTCTTCTTT.

A word on this clone: A much larger clone lies one base from this, so it may be a read error. Other DNA sequences in the same sample also yield this CDR3. The gene calls are TRDV1 and TRDJ3; the D gene is possibly TRDD3 (6 bases). The J gene, left out of TCRdb, was set here by checking the DNA against germline. Trimming took off 0 bases at V and 0 bases at J, with 12 bases between the two ends. The germline V gene has CDR1 TSWWSYY and CDR2 QGS. There are 19 residues in the CDR3. The CDR3 is CALGELGGIRSWDTRQMFF. CDR3 bases: TGTGCTCTTGGGGAACTGGGGGGAATACGCTCCTGGGACACCCGACAGATGTTTTTC.

This clone is labeled large. The sample carries other DNA sequences with the same CDR3. V and J are TRDV3 and TRDJ2, with 10 bases aligning to TRDD3. The CDR3 sequence is 14 residues long. V trimming: 2 bases; J trimming: 0 bases; junction bases outside the gene matches: 0. Germline V gene sequence: CDR1 TVYSNPD, CDR2 GDNSRS (reference sequence). The CDR3 nucleotides read TGTGCCTTTGGGGGATACGCTTTGACAGCACAACTCTTCTTT. Protein product: CAFGGYALTAQLFF.

The chain links TRAV29/DV5 to TRDJ3, with 11 bases fitting TRDD3. The CDR3 loop spans 17 amino acids. Germline values: CDR1 NSMFDY, CDR2 ISSIKDK. The J segment lost 2 bases and the V segment lost 1 base, leaving 2 bases of the junction unmatched. The CDR3 spells CAASWGIRAWDTRQMFF. The CDR3 DNA is TGTGCAGCAAGCTGGGGGATACGCGCCTGGGACACCCGACAGATGTTTTTC.

This clone was detected a few times. One junction end disagrees with the germline gene, perhaps due to a read error. Other DNA sequences in the sample encode the same CDR3. The rearrangement joins TRDV2 to TRDJ3; TRDD3 aligns across 8 bases. This CDR3 comprises 16 residues. Germline loops: CDR1 GEAIGNYY, CDR2 EKD. The CDR3 coding sequence is TGTGCCTGTGACAGGGGATACTCCTGGGACACCCGTCAGATGTTTTTC. Translating gives CACDRGYSWDTRQMFF.

This chain uses TRDV2 with TRDJ3; 11 bases match TRDD3. TCRdb lists no J gene, so it was determined here by aligning the DNA to germline. The V and J ends lost 2 bases and 0 bases, in that order; junction bases with no gene match: 11. Germline CDR1 and CDR2: GEAIGNYY and EKD. This CDR3 region has 21 residues. CDR3 protein: CACDIHGSTGGYSWDTRQMFF. CDR3 nucleotides: TGTGCCTGTGACATCCATGGAAGTACTGGGGGATACTCCTGGGACACCCGACAGATGTTTTTC.

This clone has more than one count but fewer than ten. A far bigger clonotype differs at one base, so this is likely a read error. Other DNA sequences in the sample encode the same CDR3. The V gene is TRDV2, the J gene TRDJ3, with 7 bases aligning to TRDD3. Germline CDR1 GEAIGNYY, CDR2 EKD. The CDR3 has 16 amino acids. CDR3 region: CACDWGSSWDTRQMFF. CDR3 nucleotides: TGTGCCTGTGACTGGGGGAGCTCCTGGGATACCCGACAGATGTTTTTC.

The table lists this clone with a few counts. The sample carries other DNA sequences with the same CDR3. The V call is TRDV1, the J call TRDJ1; maybe TRDD3 (5 bases). Germline lookup yields CDR1 TSWWSYY and CDR2 QGS. This CDR3 contains 15 residues. V was pared by 0 bases and J by 0 bases, with 8 bases between. DNA of the CDR3: TGTGCTCTTGGGGAACTGGGGGGGTACACCGATAAACTCATCTTT. It yields the protein CALGELGGYTDKLIF.

This clone is labeled as medium-sized. This chain joins TRDV1 and TRDJ3, with 11 bases fitting TRDD3. The CDR3 covers 18 residues. CDR1 and CDR2 from the germline V gene are TSWWSYY and QGS. The ends lost 2 bases at V and 2 bases at J; junction bases unmatched: 2. This chain's CDR3 is CALGEVLGDTWDTRQMFF. CDR3 DNA: TGTGCTCTTGGGGAAGTACTGGGGGATACCTGGGACACCCGACAGATGTTTTTC.

Remarks on this clone: A far larger clone is off by one base, so a read error is likely. No J gene was assigned, while the V gene was called as TRDV2; the table calls TRDD3, which could not be checked here. Looked up from germline, CDR1 is GEAIGNYY and CDR2 is EKD. The CDR3 length is 14 residues. CDR3 loop: CACDTGALTAQRFF. CDR3 DNA: TGTGCCTGTGACACCGGGGCTTTGACAGCACAACGCTTCTTT.

Worth noting for this clone: A far larger clone is only one base removed, so a read error is likely. V gene TRDV2 was called; the J gene was not; the table's D call, TRDD3, was not checked against the DNA. CDR3 length: 14 residues. The germline CDR1 and CDR2 sequences are GEAIGNYY and EKD. CDR3 sequence reads: CACDTGGYADKLIF. CDR3 bases: TGTGCCTGTGACACTGGGGGATACGCCGATAAGCTCATCTTT.

This clone qualifies as large. Within the sample, other DNA sequences also encode this same CDR3. The V gene is TRDV2, the J gene TRDJ2, with 7 bases lining up with TRDD3. Losses at the gene ends were 0 bases for V and 0 bases for J; bases not matched to a gene: 0. Germline loops: CDR1 GEAIGNYY, CDR2 EKD. The CDR3 has 15 residues. The CDR3 protein is CACDTGDTLTAQLFF. As DNA, the CDR3 is TGTGCCTGTGACACCGGGGATACTTTGACAGCACAACTCTTCTTT.

In this sample, this clone turned up a few times. A far larger clone is just one base off, so this is likely a read error. This chain links TRDV2 with TRDJ1; 10 bases are a match to TRDD3. Germline V gene sequence: CDR1 GEAIGNYY, CDR2 EKD. The CDR3 runs 14 residues. The CDR3 is CACDTGGYTDRLIF. In DNA, the CDR3 is TGTGCCTGTGACACTGGGGGATACACCGATAGACTCATCTTT.

A few counts support this clone. The gene calls are TRDV2 and TRDJ3; 9 bases are a match to TRDD3. No J gene was available from TCRdb, and it was assigned here by a germline match of the DNA. Germline CDR1 GEAIGNYY, CDR2 EKD. This CDR3 is 18 amino acids long. V was clipped by 0 bases and J by 1 base; unmatched bases: 3. The CDR3 nucleotides read TGTGCCTGTGACACCGGGGATACGATATCCTGGGACACCCGACAGATGTTTTTC. It is translated as CACDTGDTISWDTRQMFF.

A few counts support this clone. A read error is possible here, since a much larger clone lies one base away. V usage is TRDV1 and J usage is TRDJ3; 9 bases match TRDD3. Germline V lookup: CDR1 TSWWSYY, CDR2 QGS. This CDR3 is 20 amino acids long. The CDR3 DNA sequence: TGTGCTCTTGGGGAACTGGGGGATACTTTATTCTCCTGGGACACCCGACAGATATTTTTC. This sequence encodes CALGELGDTLFSWDTRQIFF.

This clone was observed a handful of times. The chain employs TRDV2 and TRDJ3; D is possibly TRDD3 (6 bases). No J gene is reported in TCRdb; it was inferred here by comparing the DNA with germline. The germline CDR1 and CDR2 sequences are GEAIGNYY and EKD. The CDR3 is 19 amino acids. With 1 base removed from V and 0 bases from J, the gap between germline ends came to 15 bases. For the CDR3, the DNA is TGTGCCTGTGACACTGGGGGCCCCCCTAGCTCCTGGGACACCCGACAGATGTTTTTC. Amino acid sequence: CACDTGGPPSSWDTRQMFF.

Sample share makes this clone medium-sized (0.01 to 0.1%). The V call is TRDV3, the J call TRDJ3; 9 bases are shared with TRDD3. Germline V gene sequence: CDR1 TVYSNPD, CDR2 GDNSRS (reference sequence). The CDR3 loop spans 16 amino acids. J lost 0 bases, V lost 0 bases, and 0 bases had no gene match. CDR3 protein: CAFRGIRSWDTRQMFF. CDR3 nucleotide sequence: TGTGCCTTTAGGGGGATACGCTCCTGGGACACCCGACAGATGTTTTTC.

This clone was observed a handful of times. This chain joins TRDV1 and TRDJ3, with TRDD3 matching 10 bases. TCRdb supplies no J gene; here it was assigned by aligning the nucleotide sequence to germline. Germline V CDR1 and CDR2: TSWWSYY, QGS. CDR3 length: 18 residues. Trimming took 2 bases from V and 1 from J; bases not matched to a gene: 2. DNA of the CDR3: TGTGCTCTTGGGGAAGGGGGATACGCTTCCTGGGACACCCGACAGATGTTTTTC. Protein sequence: CALGEGGYASWDTRQMFF.

By frequency in the sample, this clone is medium-sized (0.01 to 0.1%). Other nucleotide sequences from this sample produce the same CDR3. This chain connects TRDV2 to TRDJ3, with a weak D call TRDD3 (5 bases). Germline lookup yields CDR1 GEAIGNYY and CDR2 EKD. V was cut by 0 bases and J by 3 bases, with 5 bases left in between. The CDR3 spans 15 residues. As DNA, the CDR3 is TGTGCCTGTGACACCGGATACTGGGACACCCGACAGATGTTTTTC. It codes for CACDTGYWDTRQMFF.

In its sample, this clone is medium-sized (0.01 to 0.1%). This rearrangement joins TRAV38-2/DV8 to TRDJ1; 8 bases line up with TRDD3. There are 16 residues in the CDR3. V trimming: 0 bases; J trimming: 0 bases; junction bases outside the gene matches: 4. From germline, CDR1 is TSESDYY and CDR2 QEAYKQQN. CDR3 amino acids: CAYRSAYWGDTDKLIF. The CDR3 region has the DNA TGTGCTTATAGGAGCGCGTACTGGGGGGACACCGATAAACTCATCTTT.

This clone is medium-sized by share. The V call is TRDV2, the J call TRDJ3; 11 bases are shared with TRDD3. The germline V gene encodes CDR1 GEAIGNYY and CDR2 EKD. CDR3 length: 18 residues. Trimming at V came to 0 bases and at J to 2 bases, leaving 2 bases not matched to a gene. The CDR3 region is CACDTGLGDTWDTRQMFF. CDR3 bases: TGTGCCTGTGACACCGGACTGGGGGATACCTGGGACACCCGACAGATGTTTTTC.

A note on this clone: A much more abundant neighbour one base away suggests this may be a read error. The J gene is TRDJ3, the V gene TRDV2; D is possibly TRDD3 (6 bases). TCRdb lists no J gene, so it was determined here by aligning the DNA to germline. The germline V gene encodes CDR1 GEAIGNYY and CDR2 EKD. The germline V and J ends were trimmed by 0 bases and 1 base, with 12 bases remaining between them. CDR3 length: 18 amino acids. CDR3 amino acids: CACDTGGISSWDTRQMFF. Written as DNA, the CDR3 is TGTGCCTGTGACACCGGGGGAATCTCATCCTGGGACACCCGACAGATGTTTTTC.

By share, this clone ranks as large. Because the CDR3's place on the DNA is in doubt, the DNA is left out and the CDR3 is given as listed by TCRdb. The V call is TRAV29/DV5, the J call TRDJ3; no DNA check was done on the table's D call, TRDD3. The length of the CDR3 is 20 amino acids, counting both ends. Germline V gene lookup returns CDR1 NSMFDY and CDR2 ISSIKDK. CDR3 protein: CSVLLCSKLGDSWDTRQMFF.

By share, this clone ranks as medium-sized. A much bigger clone sits one base away, suggesting this may be a read error. The J gene is TRDJ3, the V gene TRDV2, with 8 bases aligning to TRDD3. V lost 3 bases to trimming and J lost 0 bases; unmatched junction nucleotides: 0. Germline-derived CDR1 and CDR2 are GEAIGNYY and EKD. This CDR3 is built from 16 residues. CDR3 region: CACDWGISWDTRQMFF. For the CDR3, the DNA is TGTGCCTGTGACTGGGGGATCTCCTGGGACACCCGACAGATGTTTTTC.

This clone is medium-sized within its sample. The J segment is TRDJ2; no V gene was assigned; TRDD3 was called by the table and not checked on the DNA. This CDR3 has 12 residues. The CDR3 loop is CAVEGDTAQLFF. The DNA of the CDR3 is TGTGCTGTGGAGGGGGATACAGCACAACTCTTCTTT.